Below, 27 T cell receptor beta chains from the same sample are listed, as sequenced in a study of CD8 T cells in Susac syndrome. RNA amounts of about 0.45 to 1 ug underwent reverse transcription with random hexamers. TCRdb itself ran the immunoSEQ multiplex PCR reads through MiXCR, one entry per CDR3 protein. In the table there are about 150,000 distinct CDR3 sequences, 90% to 95% of which are singletons. Sequenced input: CD4+ T cells from PBMCs. Every receptor here comes from a human donor in good health.

The chain uses TRBV15 and TRBJ2-7; 9 bases map to TRBD2. J gave up 4 bases and V 0 bases, and 4 bases lay outside the gene matches. This CDR3 region has 15 residues. Germline V gene sequence: CDR1 LNHNV, CDR2 YYDKDF (reference sequence). CDR3 protein: CATSRDLAGVYEQYF. CDR3 bases: TGTGCCACCAGCAGAGATTTAGCGGGAGTATACGAGCAGTACTTC.

The chain has TRBV3-1 and TRBJ2-5, with D possibly being TRBD1 (7 bases). From germline, CDR1 is LGHDT and CDR2 YNNKEL (reference sequence). V lost 7 bases and J 9 bases, leaving 24 bases between the germline ends. CDR3 size: 15 residues. The CDR3 DNA is TGTGCCAGCAATACTTTCGGAGGGACCAGGGGGGCCCAGTACTTC. Translation gives CASNTFGGTRGAQYF.

The chain has TRBV7-8 and TRBJ1-2; 7 nucleotides align to TRBD1. Trimming removed 5 bases from V and 4 bases from J; junction bases left unmatched: 4. The CDR3 totals 13 residues. From germline, CDR1 is SGHVS and CDR2 FQNEAQ. The CDR3: CASSIDRAYGYTF. CDR3 DNA: TGTGCCAGCAGCATCGACAGGGCCTATGGCTACACCTTC.

The V call is TRBV5-1, the J call TRBJ2-1, with 8 bases aligning to TRBD2. The length of the CDR3 is 13 residues. Trimming at V came to 5 bases and at J to 5 bases, leaving 3 bases not matched to a gene. From germline, CDR1 is SGHRS and CDR2 YFSETQ. In nucleotides, the CDR3 is TGCGCCAGCAGAGGGACTAGGGACAATGAGCAGTTCTTC. It translates to CASRGTRDNEQFF. The variable domain in full, completed from reference TRBV5-1 and TRBJ2-1, reads KAGVTQTPRYLIKTRGQQVTLSCSPISGHRSVSWYQQTPGQGLQFLFEYFSETQRNKGNFPGRFSGRQFSNSRSEMNVSTLELGDSALYLCASRGTRDNEQFFGPGTRLTVL.

The chain is built from TRBV5-1 and TRBJ2-6; D unresolved. Trimming removed 0 bases at V and 2 bases at J, with 6 bases between. CDR1 and CDR2 (germline): SGHRS, YFSETQ. The length of the CDR3 is 15 residues. The CDR3 loop is CASSLGRAGANVLTF. CDR3 coding DNA: TGCGCCAGCAGCTTGGGTAGGGCTGGGGCCAACGTCCTGACTTTC.

This clonotype was seen a single time. V gene TRBV18 combines with J gene TRBJ1-6, with D perhaps TRBD1 (5 bases). The V gene's germline CDR1 is KGHSH and CDR2 LQKENI. The CDR3 loop spans 15 amino acids. The germline V and J ends were trimmed by 2 bases and 11 bases, with 16 bases remaining between them. DNA for the CDR3: TGTGCCAGCTCACCAGACTCGGGGCCGGGAACACCCCTCCACTTT. This sequence encodes CASSPDSGPGTPLHF.

The rearrangement uses TRBV9 and TRBJ2-7; TRBD1 agrees at 10 bases. The V gene's germline CDR1 is SGDLS and CDR2 YYNGEE. The CDR3 loop spans 15 amino acids. J gave up 2 bases and V 5 bases, and 7 bases lay outside the gene matches. The CDR3 spells CASSPTGQGTYEQYF. CDR3 DNA sequence: TGTGCCAGCAGTCCCACGGGACAGGGGACCTACGAGCAGTACTTC.

The V gene is TRBV6-6, the J gene TRBJ2-2; D gene uncertain. V lost 4 bases and J lost 4, with 7 bases in between. The CDR3 totals 13 residues. Germline V gives CDR1 MNHNY, CDR2 SVGAGI (reference sequence). The chain's CDR3 is CASSLVGTGELFF. The CDR3 DNA reads as TGTGCCAGCAGTTTGGTAGGCACCGGGGAGCTGTTTTTT.

CDR3 residues: CASSPLTGPKNIQYF. The CDR3 region has the DNA TGTGCCAGCAGCCCCCTCACAGGGCCCAAAAACATTCAGTACTTC. The genes are TRBV11-2 and TRBJ2-4, with D maybe TRBD1 (6 bases). Trimming shortened V by 5 bases and J by 2 bases, and 13 bases separated the two germline ends. This CDR3 has 15 amino acids. Germline values: CDR1 SGHAT, CDR2 FQNNGV.

This chain connects TRBV2 to TRBJ1-1; unclear D gene. Looked up from germline, CDR1 is SNHLY and CDR2 is FYNNEI. Trimming pared 3 bases from V and 0 bases from J, leaving 5 bases between. This CDR3 region has 13 residues. The CDR3 here is CASSDSVNTEAFF. The CDR3 DNA sequence: TGTGCCAGCAGTGACAGTGTGAACACTGAAGCTTTCTTT.

This rearrangement joins TRBV27 to TRBJ2-1; possibly TRBD1 for D (6 bases). Germline V gives CDR1 MNHEY, CDR2 SMNVEV (reference sequence). The CDR3 length is 17 residues. Trimming cost V 0 bases and J 2 bases, with 14 bases left between them. The CDR3: CASSLSPSTGPYNEQFF. CDR3 bases: TGTGCCAGCAGTTTATCCCCCTCGACAGGCCCCTACAATGAGCAGTTCTTC.

The chain links TRBV5-1 to TRBJ1-3; D possibly corresponds to TRBD1 (6 bases). Germline V gives CDR1 SGHRS, CDR2 YFSETQ. The CDR3 covers 16 residues. Trimming took 0 bases from V and 3 from J, leaving 13 bases between them. CDR3 in DNA: TGCGCCAGCAGCTTGGCCAGGGGCTTAAGTGGAAACACCATATATTTT. The encoded protein is CASSLARGLSGNTIYF. The full variable domain, in which reference TRBV5-1 and TRBJ1-3 provide the parts outside the CDR3, is KAGVTQTPRYLIKTRGQQVTLSCSPISGHRSVSWYQQTPGQGLQFLFEYFSETQRNKGNFPGRFSGRQFSNSRSEMNVSTLELGDSALYLCASSLARGLSGNTIYFGEGSWLTVV.

The gene calls are TRBV4-3 and TRBJ2-7; D remains ambiguous. CDR1 and CDR2 (germline): LGHNA, YSLEER. This CDR3 is built from 14 residues. The ends were cut back, 0 bases at V and 5 bases at J, with 11 bases in the middle. This chain's CDR3 is CASSQDPTSDEQYF. The CDR3 bases are TGCGCCAGCAGCCAAGATCCCACCTCGGACGAGCAGTACTTC.

V and J are TRBV5-1 and TRBJ2-5; 7 bases fit TRBD1. J lost 5 bases, V lost 4 bases, and 11 bases had no gene match. Looked up from germline, CDR1 is SGHRS and CDR2 is YFSETQ. CDR3 length: 15 residues. In nucleotides, the CDR3 is TGCGCCAGCAGCCAGTCCAAGGGGGCATGGGAGACCCAGTACTTC. It yields the protein CASSQSKGAWETQYF.

The J gene is TRBJ2-1, the V gene TRBV6-6, with unresolved D. Germline CDR1 is MNHNY and CDR2 is SVGAGI (reference sequence). V shed 0 bases and J shed 3 bases, with 9 bases lying between them. The CDR3 contains 15 residues. CDR3 in DNA: TGTGCCAGCAGTTACTCGGGCGGCGGCTACAATGAGCAGTTCTTC. It encodes CASSYSGGGYNEQFF.

This clonotype was seen only a few times. The rearrangement links TRBV6-2 or TRBV6-3 to TRBJ2-3; D not certain. V lost 6 bases and J 1 base, leaving 5 bases between the germline ends. The CDR3 is made up of 12 amino acids. Per the germline V gene, CDR1 is MNHEY and CDR2 is SVGEGT. DNA for the CDR3: TGTGCCAGCAGCTTACGCACAGATACGCAGTATTTT. This sequence encodes CASSLRTDTQYF.

A single count supports this clonotype. V gene TRBV6-2 or TRBV6-3 combines with J gene TRBJ1-5; 8 bases are a match to TRBD1. Trimming removed 7 bases from V and 2 bases from J; junction bases left unmatched: 7. The CDR3 is 15 amino acids. The germline gives CDR1 MNHEY, CDR2 SVGEGT. The CDR3 is CASTGTGGGNQPQHF. Written as DNA, the CDR3 is TGTGCCAGCACCGGGACAGGTGGTGGCAATCAGCCCCAGCATTTT.

This clonotype appeared once. The V and J genes are TRBV6-2 or TRBV6-3 and TRBJ2-7; a weak D match, TRBD1 (6 bases). Germline CDR1 and CDR2: MNHEY and SVGEGT. Trimming removed 2 bases at V and 0 bases at J, with 11 bases between. CDR3 length: 15 amino acids. The CDR3 DNA reads TGTGCCAGCAGTTACCCTAAGGACAGCTCCTACGAGCAGTACTTC. Translating it yields CASSYPKDSSYEQYF.

V and J are TRBV29-1 and TRBJ2-3; 8 nucleotides match TRBD1. The CDR3 is made up of 15 amino acids. V lost 6 bases and J lost 2; bases outside the gene matches: 10. Germline V gene lookup returns CDR1 SQVTM and CDR2 ANQGSEA. CDR3 nucleotides: TGCAGCGTCCCCGGGGGACAGGCGAACACAGATACGCAGTATTTT. It yields the protein CSVPGGQANTDTQYF.

The chain joins TRBV28 to TRBJ2-6; a possible D gene is TRBD1 (5 bases). Trimming pared 6 bases from V and 10 bases from J, leaving 16 bases between. The CDR3 is 14 amino acids. In germline, CDR1 is MDHEN, CDR2 SYDVKM. The CDR3 region has the DNA TGTGCCAGCAGCTTACGGCAGGGCCTGAACGTCCTGACTTTC. Protein: CASSLRQGLNVLTF.

The chain links TRBV7-3 to TRBJ2-3, with D maybe TRBD2 (5 bases). Trimming stripped 0 bases from V and 1 base from J, with 11 bases between. The CDR3 contains 16 residues. Looked up from germline, CDR1 is SGHTA and CDR2 is FQGTGA. CDR3 in DNA: TGTGCCAGCAGCTTAACGTTCTCTAGCCGCACAGATACGCAGTATTTT. This sequence encodes CASSLTFSSRTDTQYF. Full variable domain (missing parts from reference TRBV7-3 and TRBJ2-3): GAGVSQTPSNKVTEKGKYVELRCDPISGHTALYWYRQSLGQGPEFLIYFQGTGAADDSGLPNDRFFAVRPEGSVSTLKIQRTERGDSAVYLCASSLTFSSRTDTQYFGPGTRLTVL.

The chain is built from TRBV4-3 and TRBJ2-5, with 9 positions matching TRBD1. Germline V CDR1 and CDR2: LGHNA, YSLEER. Unmatched junction bases numbered 4, after V lost 5 bases and J lost 3 bases. This CDR3 comprises 14 residues. DNA for the CDR3: TGCGCCAGCAGCGCCCGGACAGGGGAAGAGACCCAGTACTTC. Translating it yields CASSARTGEETQYF.

This rearrangement joins TRBV23-1 to TRBJ2-7, with TRBD2 identical over 8 bases. TRBV23-1 is an open reading frame whose function is uncertain. The length of the CDR3 is 15 residues. The junction had 10 bases not matched to a gene; V was cut back by 3 bases and J by 6 bases. CDR3 loop: CASSQPGGGHGEQYF. Here the CDR3 DNA reads TGCGCCAGCAGTCAGCCCGGGGGGGGGCATGGCGAGCAGTACTTC.

The chain employs TRBV5-8 and TRBJ2-2; the D is unclear. V was cut by 4 bases and J by 4 bases, with 14 bases left in between. Germline V gene sequence: CDR1 SGHTS, CDR2 YDEGEE. The CDR3 totals 15 residues. This CDR3 reads CASSLTISPTGELFF. The CDR3 DNA reads as TGTGCCAGCAGCCTGACGATATCACCCACCGGGGAGCTGTTTTTT.

This chain links TRBV5-1 with TRBJ2-7, with 9 bases aligning to TRBD1. V dropped 0 bases and J dropped 7; count of bases not matched to a gene: 11. The germline CDR1 and CDR2 sequences are SGHRS and YFSETQ. This CDR3 comprises 16 residues. CDR3 residues: CASSLEWTGDPGEQYF. The CDR3 DNA reads as TGCGCCAGCAGCTTGGAGTGGACAGGGGATCCGGGGGAGCAGTACTTC.

This clonotype was seen once. The rearrangement joins TRBV3-1 to TRBJ1-2, with no clear D. Between the trimmed V and J ends, which lost 0 bases and 6 bases, there was a span of 11 bases. The CDR3 is 14 amino acids. In germline, CDR1 is LGHDT, CDR2 YNNKEL (reference sequence). The CDR3 spells CASSQDTGSHGYTF. In DNA, the CDR3 is TGTGCCAGCAGCCAAGATACCGGGTCCCATGGCTACACCTTC.

In nucleotides, the CDR3 is TGTGCCAGCAGCGAATCGGGGGGGCTAAGCGCAGATACGCAGTATTTT. Its translation: CASSESGGLSADTQYF. This chain connects TRBV7-2 to TRBJ2-3; 8 bases fit TRBD2. This CDR3 spans 16 amino acids. Per germline, CDR1 SGHTA and CDR2 FQGNSA. J gave up 4 bases and V 5 bases, and 11 bases lay outside the gene matches.